The present T cell receptor (beta chain) was sequenced within a study of OX40 agonist ivuxolimab in advanced cancers. The study in broad terms: Ivuxolimab was an agonistic, fully human IgG2 monoclonal antibody directed against OX40 (CD134), a costimulatory receptor. Patients were allowed to have had prior anti-PD-1, anti-PD-L1 or anti-CTLA-4 therapy, and approximately 40% of the dose-escalation patients had been treated with checkpoint inhibitors. Peripheral TCRbeta sequencing aimed to test whether ivuxolimab altered TCR sequence diversity and caused clonal T-cell expansion. Partial responses occurred in three dose-escalation patients, of whom one had hepatocellular carcinoma and two had cutaneous melanoma. Of the 50 to 55 dose-escalation patients, hepatocellular carcinoma was present in about 20, melanoma in roughly 15, renal cell carcinoma in 9 and head and neck cancer in 9. Intravenous ivuxolimab was administered to patients every 2 weeks at six dose levels: 0.01, 0.1, 0.3, 1.5, 3 and 10 mg/kg. In the dose-escalation cohort, 82.7% of patients were male, and the mean age was roughly 60 years, with a range of roughly 20 to 80. The paper reports the monotherapy dose-escalation portion (N of about 56 patients) of the phase I ivuxolimab trial.

This clone was picked up one time. Its antigen is not yet known. No base-level quality is on record; no much larger clone is a single base apart. The study at large found these results: At doses from 0.1 to 3.0 mg/kg, clonal expansion was seen in both CD4+ and CD8+ blood T cells between baseline and week 6. The antigen specificity of the clonally expanded peripheral T cells was not determined. In the 0.1-3.0 mg/kg groups, partial responders had among the lowest normalized peripheral clonal expansion, particularly in CD8+ T cells. After ivuxolimab, more expanded clones were found on average in CD8+ T cells than in CD4+ T cells. Low levels of normalized T-cell clonal expansion were also seen in some patients who did not respond.

The trial excluded patients who had a history of autoimmune disease or who were on systemic immunosuppression. Peripheral blood for TCR sequencing was collected from all dose cohorts at baseline, on cycle 4 day 1, and on cycle 7 day 1. The samples were drawn from a first-in-human, open-label, multicenter phase I dose-escalation trial of ivuxolimab. The trial enrolled adults with locally advanced or metastatic head and neck squamous cell, hepatocellular, melanoma or renal cell carcinoma. Before TCR sequencing, CD4+ and CD8+ T cells were separately sorted from peripheral blood. Genomic DNA was extracted from sorted cells for sequencing of the TCRbeta CDR3 region. The immunoSEQ Assay was used to sequence the TCRbeta CDR3 regions. The clones in this table, taken by TCRdb from immuneACCESS, are in-frame only. Not every clone is retained; where verified, under half of the shortfall comes from an unresolved V gene, and the cause of the rest is unknown. In all, the sample holds 9,500 to 15,000 clones, and under 75% of those were seen once. Roughly 12% of the sample is held by the ten biggest clonotypes.

The sequencing used CD4+ or CD8+ T cells sorted from blood, collected in a trial of the OX40 agonist ivuxolimab. This TCR was sampled from an adult with an advanced solid tumor such as melanoma, head and neck, liver or kidney cancer.

Read as DNA, the sequence is TGTGCCAGCACCTCCACTAGCGGGAGTTTAGATACGCAGTATTTT. Translated, it gives CASTSTSGSLDTQYF. The chain joins TRBV6-5 to TRBJ2-3; 11 bases in between match TRBD2. The CDR3 has 15 amino acids, counting the end cysteine and phenylalanine. Just the 45-base CDR3 DNA is kept, in frame starting at base 1. As encoded in the germline V gene, CDR1 is MNHEY while CDR2 is SVGAGI. Clipping removes 7 bases from V and 5 bases from J, with 8 as the unmatched junction base count.